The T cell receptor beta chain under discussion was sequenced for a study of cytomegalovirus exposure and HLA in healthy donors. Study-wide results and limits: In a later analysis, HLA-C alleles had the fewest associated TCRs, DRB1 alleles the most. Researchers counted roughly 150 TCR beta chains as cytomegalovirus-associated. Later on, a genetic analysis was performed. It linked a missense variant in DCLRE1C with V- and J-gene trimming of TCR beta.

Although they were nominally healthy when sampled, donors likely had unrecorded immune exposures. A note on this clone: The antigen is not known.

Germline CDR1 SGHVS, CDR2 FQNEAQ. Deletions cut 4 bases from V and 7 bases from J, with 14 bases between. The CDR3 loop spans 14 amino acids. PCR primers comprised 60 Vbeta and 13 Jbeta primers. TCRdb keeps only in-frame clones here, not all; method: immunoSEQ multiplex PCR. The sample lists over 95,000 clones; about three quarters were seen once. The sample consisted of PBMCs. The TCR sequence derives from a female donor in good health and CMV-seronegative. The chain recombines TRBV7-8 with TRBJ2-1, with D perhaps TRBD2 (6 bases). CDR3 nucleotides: TGTGCCAGCAGCTCCAGCGGGTGGGCGAATGAGCAGTTCTTC. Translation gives CASSSSGWANEQFF.